This TCR beta chain was recovered during a study of blood T cell repertoires in COVID-19. Overall study: The United States, Italy and Spain supplied acute and convalescent COVID-19 samples. PBMCs, B-cell-depleted T cells, or T cells provided the cDNA or gDNA that made up the material.

Everyone who took part was about 18 to 90 years old, and they came from 24 US areas. The J segment lost 3 bases and the V segment lost 10 bases, leaving 22 bases of the junction unmatched. The germline CDR1 and CDR2 sequences are MDHEN and SYDVKM. This CDR3 has 19 residues. Sequencing was performed with immunoSEQ multiplex PCR; in TCRdb, only in-frame clones are kept and a portion is missing. Of fewer than 350,000 clones listed, around 90% were seen once; the top ten hold over 3.5%. The gene calls are TRBV28 and TRBJ1-2, with 11 bases lining up with TRBD1. This TCR was recovered from a woman in her thirties with acute COVID-19. The sequencing input was PBMCs or T cells enriched from blood (not recorded which). CDR3 in amino acids: CATELVSGQGAPSDYGYTF. The CDR3 coding sequence is TGTGCCACCGAACTTGTGTCCGGACAGGGGGCTCCTTCTGACTATGGCTACACCTTC.